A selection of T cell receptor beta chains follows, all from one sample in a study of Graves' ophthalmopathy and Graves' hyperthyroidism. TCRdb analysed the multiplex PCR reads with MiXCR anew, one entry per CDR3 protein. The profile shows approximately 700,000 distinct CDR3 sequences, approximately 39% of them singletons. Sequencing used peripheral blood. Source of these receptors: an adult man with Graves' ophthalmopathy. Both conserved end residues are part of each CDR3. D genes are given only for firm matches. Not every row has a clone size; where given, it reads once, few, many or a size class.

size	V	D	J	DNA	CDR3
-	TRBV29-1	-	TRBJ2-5	TGCAGCGCTGAAGCAGGAGGGGAAGAGACCCAGTACTTC	CSAEAGGEETQYF
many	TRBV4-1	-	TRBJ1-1	TGCGCCAGCAGCCACCCTTCAGGCGAAGCTTTCTTT	CASSHPSGEAFF
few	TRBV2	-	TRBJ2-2	TGTGCCAGCAGTGTGCAGGGAGAGCTGTTTTTT	CASSVQGELFF
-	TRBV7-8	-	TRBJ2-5	TGTGCCAGCAGTTCCCATGGGGGGTTAGCTCGGCAAGAGACCCAGTACTTC	CASSSHGGLARQETQYF
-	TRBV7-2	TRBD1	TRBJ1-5	TGTGCCAGCGGACAGGGGGATAGCAATCAGCCCCAGCATTTT	CASGQGDSNQPQHF
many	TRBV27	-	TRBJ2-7	TGTGCCAGCAGTTCCCCTCGTGAGCAGTACTTC	CASSSPREQYF
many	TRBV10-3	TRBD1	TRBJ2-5	TGTGCCAGCAGTCCCCTCGGGACAGTCCAAGAGACCCAGTACTTC	CASSPLGTVQETQYF
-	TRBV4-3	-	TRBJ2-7	TGCGCCAGCAGCCAAGAACCCGGTACGGCATCATACGAGCAGTACTTC	CASSQEPGTASYEQYF
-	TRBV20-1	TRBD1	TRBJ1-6	TGCAGTGCTAGAGGACAGGGGAACGGTTCACCCCTCCACTTT	CSARGQGNGSPLHF
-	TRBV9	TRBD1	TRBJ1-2	TGTGCCAGCAGCTATGGACAGGGGGCTGATGGCTACACCTTC	CASSYGQGADGYTF
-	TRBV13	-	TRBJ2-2	TGTGCCAGCAGCTTAGGACAGCCTTATGGCGGGGAGCTGTTTTTT	CASSLGQPYGGELFF